This T cell receptor beta chain was sequenced in a study of shared clonotypes between healthy human individuals. Overall study context: Used for every donor were three CD4 naive, three CD4 memory, two CD8 naive and one CD8 memory plate.

CDR1 SGHTA and CDR2 FQGNSA come from the germline V gene. V was clipped by 1 base and J by 5 bases; unmatched bases: 7. The CDR3 consists of 15 residues. General study points: As a rule, naive subsets had a larger estimated richness than memory subsets.

Deep level was the assay's run setting. Per the authors' pipeline: From ImmunoSEQ came sequences covering only the junction and carrying no quality scores, so filtering differed. Clones were read by immunoSEQ multiplex PCR, and TCRdb kept only the in-frame ones, dropping some. V, J and clone size are those of that table, while D and trimming were read from the DNA. Among about 2.4 million clones listed, about 92% were seen once. This clone has only one observation. Its antigen remains unknown. Different DNA sequences within this sample yield the same CDR3. This sequence originates from a man in his late teens or twenties in good health. This chain connects TRBV7-2 to TRBJ2-5, with 7 bases lining up with TRBD2. The specimen was naive CD4+ T cells sorted from blood. Subset meaning: CD45RA+ positively selected. The CDR3, as DNA: TGTGCCAGCAGCTTAGGGGGGAGGGCCGAGGAGACCCAGTACTTC. Amino acids: CASSLGGRAEETQYF.